The present T cell receptor (beta chain) was sequenced within a study of technical replicates of blood from a few donors. Profiling relied on immunoSEQ multiplex PCR, and the TCRdb table lists in-frame clones only, not all of them. The top ten hold more than 0.15% of the sample, which has about 80,000 clones, 97% seen once. CDR1 is MDHEN, CDR2 SYDVKM, per germline. The length of the CDR3 is 15 residues. The ends lost 3 bases at V and 2 bases at J; junction bases unmatched: 4. The V and J genes are TRBV28 and TRBJ2-5; 9 bases match TRBD2. Material for sequencing was T cells isolated from PBMCs. The TCR originated in a human donor in good health. The CDR3 here is CASSFSGLAQETQYF. The DNA of the CDR3 is TGTGCCAGCAGTTTTTCGGGACTAGCTCAAGAGACCCAGTACTTC.